This record concerns one T cell receptor (beta chain) sequence. Its specificity is not known. Ten milliliters of peripheral blood were drawn from each donor into EDTA-treated tubes. The record originates from a study of blood T cells in healthy people across ages. Overall study results and limits: Underestimates were what the diversity estimates from one million T cells were considered to be.

Using a J-beta primer mix together with a sample-barcoded 5' primer, a second PCR was run for about 7 to 12 cycles. Every sample produced at least 3 million CDR3-containing paired-end reads. MiXCR, run by TCRdb on the 5' RACE reads, gives a single entry per CDR3 protein. The table lists around 1,000,000 distinct CDR3 sequences, about 23% of them singletons. This CDR3 is 11 amino acids long. Germline CDR1 reads DFQATT; CDR2 reads SNEGSKA (reference sequence). Trimming removed 5 bases from V and 7 bases from J, with 8 bases in between. The sample was also linked to a second study, of T cells of mothers and their children.

The J gene is TRBJ2-2, the V gene TRBV20-1; D might be TRBD2 (5 bases). The clonotype originates from a girl aged 2-10 years in good health. Specimen: blood. CDR3 sequence: CSARGGGELFF. As DNA, the CDR3 is TGCAGTGCTCGGGGTGGCGGGGAGCTGTTTTTT.